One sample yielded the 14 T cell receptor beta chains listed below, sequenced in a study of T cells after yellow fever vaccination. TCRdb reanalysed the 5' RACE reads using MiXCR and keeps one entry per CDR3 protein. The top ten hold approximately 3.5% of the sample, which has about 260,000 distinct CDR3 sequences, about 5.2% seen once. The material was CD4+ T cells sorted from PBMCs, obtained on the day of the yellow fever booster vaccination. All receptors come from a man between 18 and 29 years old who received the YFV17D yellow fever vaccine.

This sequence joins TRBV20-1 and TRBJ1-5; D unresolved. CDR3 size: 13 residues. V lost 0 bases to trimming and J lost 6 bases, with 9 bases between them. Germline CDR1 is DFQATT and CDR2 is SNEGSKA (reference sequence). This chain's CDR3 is CSARDVTSQPQHF. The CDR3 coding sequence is TGCAGTGCTAGAGATGTGACATCTCAGCCCCAGCATTTT.

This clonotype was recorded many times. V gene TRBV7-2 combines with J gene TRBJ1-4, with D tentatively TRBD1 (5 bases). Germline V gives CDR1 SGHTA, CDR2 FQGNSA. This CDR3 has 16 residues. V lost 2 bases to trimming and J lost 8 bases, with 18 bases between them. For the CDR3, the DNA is TGTGCCAGCAGCTTAAATATCGGGGCGGGGGAAGAAAAACTGTTTTTT. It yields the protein CASSLNIGAGEEKLFF.

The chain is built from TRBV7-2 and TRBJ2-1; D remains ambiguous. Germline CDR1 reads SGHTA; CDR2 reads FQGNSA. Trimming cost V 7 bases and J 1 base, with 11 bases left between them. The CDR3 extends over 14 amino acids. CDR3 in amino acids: CASTRTYSYNEQFF. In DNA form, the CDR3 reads TGTGCCAGCACCCGTACGTATTCCTACAATGAGCAGTTCTTC.

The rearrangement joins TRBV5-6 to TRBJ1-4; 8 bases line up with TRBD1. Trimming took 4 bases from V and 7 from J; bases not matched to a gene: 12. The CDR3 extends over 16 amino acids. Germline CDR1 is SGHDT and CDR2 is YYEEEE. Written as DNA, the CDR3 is TGTGCCAGCAGCACGTTACGGCGGCAGGGGGCTGAAAAACTGTTTTTT. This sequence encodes CASSTLRRQGAEKLFF.

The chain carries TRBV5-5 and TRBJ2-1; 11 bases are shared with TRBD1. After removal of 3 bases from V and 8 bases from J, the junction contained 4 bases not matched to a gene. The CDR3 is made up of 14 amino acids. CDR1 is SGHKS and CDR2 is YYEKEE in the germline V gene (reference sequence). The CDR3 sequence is CASSWDRGSHEQFF. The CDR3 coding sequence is TGTGCCAGCAGCTGGGACAGGGGGAGCCATGAGCAGTTCTTC.

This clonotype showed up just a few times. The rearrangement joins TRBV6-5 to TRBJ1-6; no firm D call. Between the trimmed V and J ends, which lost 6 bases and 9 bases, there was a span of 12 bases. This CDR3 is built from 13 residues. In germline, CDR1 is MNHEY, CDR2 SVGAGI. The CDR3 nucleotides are TGTGCCAGCAGCGACCCACACAGTTCACCCCTCCACTTT. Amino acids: CASSDPHSSPLHF.

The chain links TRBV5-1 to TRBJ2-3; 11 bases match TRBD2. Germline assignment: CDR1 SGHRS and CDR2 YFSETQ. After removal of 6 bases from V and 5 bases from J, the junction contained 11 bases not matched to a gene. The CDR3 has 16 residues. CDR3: CASNPRLAGFGDTQYF. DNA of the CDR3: TGCGCCAGCAACCCACGACTAGCGGGGTTTGGAGATACGCAGTATTTT.

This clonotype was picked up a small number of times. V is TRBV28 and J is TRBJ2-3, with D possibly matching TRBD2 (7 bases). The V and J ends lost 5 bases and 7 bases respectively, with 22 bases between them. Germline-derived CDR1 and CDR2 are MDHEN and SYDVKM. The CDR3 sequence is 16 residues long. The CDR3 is CASSPLGAGVRYTQYF. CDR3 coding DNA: TGTGCCAGCAGTCCCCTGGGGGCGGGGGTCCGGTATACGCAGTATTTT.

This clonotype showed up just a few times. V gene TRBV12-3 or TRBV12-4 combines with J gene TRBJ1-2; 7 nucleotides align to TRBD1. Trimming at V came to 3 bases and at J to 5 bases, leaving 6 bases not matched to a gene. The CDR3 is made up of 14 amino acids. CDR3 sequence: CASSFRDSDYGYTF. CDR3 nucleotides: TGTGCCAGCAGTTTTAGGGACAGTGATTATGGCTACACCTTC.

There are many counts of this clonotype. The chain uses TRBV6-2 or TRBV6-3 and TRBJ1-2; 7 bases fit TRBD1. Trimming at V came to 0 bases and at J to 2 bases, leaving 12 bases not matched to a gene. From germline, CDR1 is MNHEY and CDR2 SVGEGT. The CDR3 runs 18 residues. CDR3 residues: CASSYSAGDSTPNYGYTF. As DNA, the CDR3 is TGTGCCAGCAGTTACTCCGCAGGGGACAGTACACCGAACTATGGCTACACCTTC.

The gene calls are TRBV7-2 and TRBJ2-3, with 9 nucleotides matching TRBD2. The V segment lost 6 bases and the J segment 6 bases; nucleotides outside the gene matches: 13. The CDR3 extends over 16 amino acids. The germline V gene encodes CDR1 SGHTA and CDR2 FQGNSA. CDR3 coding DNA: TGTGCCAGCAGATCCTTTGCGGCGGGGGGGTACGATACGCAGTATTTT. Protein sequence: CASRSFAAGGYDTQYF.

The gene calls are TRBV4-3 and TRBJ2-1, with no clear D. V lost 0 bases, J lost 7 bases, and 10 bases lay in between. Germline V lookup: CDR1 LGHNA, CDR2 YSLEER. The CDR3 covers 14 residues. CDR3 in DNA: TGCGCCAGCAGCCAAGACGCCTCGGTGAATGAGCAGTTCTTC. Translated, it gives CASSQDASVNEQFF.

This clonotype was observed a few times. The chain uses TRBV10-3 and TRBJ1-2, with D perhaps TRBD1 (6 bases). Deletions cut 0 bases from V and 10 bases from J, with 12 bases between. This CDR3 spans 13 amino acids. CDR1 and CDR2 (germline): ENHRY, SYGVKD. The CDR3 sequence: CAISESRDTYYTF. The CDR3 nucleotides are TGTGCCATCAGTGAGTCCAGGGACACATACTACACCTTC.

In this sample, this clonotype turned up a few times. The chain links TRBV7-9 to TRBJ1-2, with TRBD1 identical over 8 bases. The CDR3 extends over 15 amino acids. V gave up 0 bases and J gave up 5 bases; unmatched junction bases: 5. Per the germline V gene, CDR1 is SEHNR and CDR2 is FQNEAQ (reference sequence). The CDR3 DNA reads TGTGCCAGCAGCTTAGCGGCAGGGGGCGCGTATGGCTACACCTTC. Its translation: CASSLAAGGAYGYTF.